Listed below are T cell receptor beta chains from one sample, sequenced in a study of beta chain features in type 1 diabetes. Data came from immunoSEQ multiplex PCR; TCRdb stores just in-frame clones and leaves some out. Among 160,000 or so clones listed, around 63% were seen once. Sequenced: naive CD4+ T cells from blood. Receptor source: a man aged 25 to 40 with type 1 diabetes. Each CDR3 is given with its conserved first and last residue. Fields, in order: J gene, clone size, V gene, CDR3 protein. Where a row states a size, it is once, few, many or the class of an expanded clone; other rows omit it.

j_call: TRBJ2-4
clone_size: .
v_call: TRBV18
cdr3_aa: CASSPQKGVRLQYF

j_call: TRBJ2-1
clone_size: .
v_call: TRBV29-1
cdr3_aa: CSGQGQGGYNEQFF

j_call: TRBJ2-3
clone_size: few
v_call: TRBV10-3
cdr3_aa: CAIMGQGKDTQYF

j_call: TRBJ2-5
clone_size: few
v_call: TRBV4-3
cdr3_aa: CASSQDYLETQYF

j_call: TRBJ2-2
clone_size: .
v_call: TRBV28
cdr3_aa: CASSLGISNTGELFF

j_call: TRBJ2-1
clone_size: .
v_call: TRBV9
cdr3_aa: CASSVAGVNEQFF

j_call: TRBJ2-3
clone_size: few
v_call: TRBV11-2
cdr3_aa: CASSRIRGLTDTQYF

j_call: TRBJ2-3
clone_size: .
v_call: TRBV6-5
cdr3_aa: CASSYRIGTDTQYF

j_call: TRBJ2-3
clone_size: few
v_call: TRBV20-1
cdr3_aa: CSAGTDTQYF

j_call: TRBJ2-5
clone_size: .
v_call: TRBV29-1
cdr3_aa: CSVGQETQYF

j_call: TRBJ1-1
clone_size: .
v_call: TRBV29-1
cdr3_aa: CSVAGRTMNTEAFF

j_call: TRBJ1-2
clone_size: .
v_call: TRBV7-2
cdr3_aa: CASSHQELGGYTF

j_call: TRBJ2-7
clone_size: few
v_call: TRBV2
cdr3_aa: CASSVGTAFYEQYF

j_call: TRBJ2-3
clone_size: .
v_call: TRBV7-2
cdr3_aa: CASSLGLGGDTQYF

j_call: TRBJ2-6
clone_size: .
v_call: TRBV6-1
cdr3_aa: CASSVEGRRFSGANVLTF

j_call: TRBJ2-2
clone_size: .
v_call: TRBV29-1
cdr3_aa: CSVQSQGYTGELFF

j_call: TRBJ1-1
clone_size: .
v_call: TRBV5-6
cdr3_aa: CASRSLNRPKGAFF

j_call: TRBJ1-5
clone_size: .
v_call: TRBV6-5
cdr3_aa: CASRGLVGNQPQHF

j_call: TRBJ1-6
clone_size: few
v_call: TRBV14
cdr3_aa: CASSHSLNSPLHF

j_call: TRBJ1-1
clone_size: .
v_call: TRBV7-9
cdr3_aa: CASSLSGRAGVRGTEAFF

j_call: TRBJ2-3
clone_size: once
v_call: TRBV7-9
cdr3_aa: CASSQVLQGFTDTQYF

j_call: TRBJ1-2
clone_size: .
v_call: TRBV4-2
cdr3_aa: CASSQDGGNYGYTF

j_call: TRBJ2-1
clone_size: .
v_call: TRBV18
cdr3_aa: CASSPLAGTYNEQFF

j_call: TRBJ2-1
clone_size: once
v_call: TRBV29-1
cdr3_aa: CSLTARDSLYNEQFF

j_call: TRBJ2-3
clone_size: .
v_call: TRBV29-1
cdr3_aa: CSVKDYTTDTQYF

j_call: TRBJ2-1
clone_size: .
v_call: TRBV4-1
cdr3_aa: CASSPVERRAHEQFF

j_call: TRBJ2-3
clone_size: .
v_call: TRBV28
cdr3_aa: CASSTRQGATDTQYF